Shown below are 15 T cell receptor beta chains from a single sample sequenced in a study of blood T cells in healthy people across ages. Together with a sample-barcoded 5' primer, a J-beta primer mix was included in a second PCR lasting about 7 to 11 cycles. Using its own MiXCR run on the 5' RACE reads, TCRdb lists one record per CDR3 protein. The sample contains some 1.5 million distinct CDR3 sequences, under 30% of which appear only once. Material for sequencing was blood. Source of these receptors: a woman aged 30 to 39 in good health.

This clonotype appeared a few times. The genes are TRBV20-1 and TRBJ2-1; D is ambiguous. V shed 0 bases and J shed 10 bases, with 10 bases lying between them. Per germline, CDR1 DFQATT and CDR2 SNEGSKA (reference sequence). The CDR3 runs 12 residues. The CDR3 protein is CSARDPPLEQFF. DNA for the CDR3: TGCAGTGCTAGAGATCCTCCGCTGGAGCAGTTCTTC.

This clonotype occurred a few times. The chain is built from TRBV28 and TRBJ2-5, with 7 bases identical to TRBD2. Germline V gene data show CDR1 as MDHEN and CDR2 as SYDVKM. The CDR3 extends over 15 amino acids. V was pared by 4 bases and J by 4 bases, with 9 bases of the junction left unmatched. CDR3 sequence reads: CASSSAGEAGETQYF. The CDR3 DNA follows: TGTGCCAGCAGTTCCGCGGGGGAGGCTGGAGAGACCCAGTACTTC.

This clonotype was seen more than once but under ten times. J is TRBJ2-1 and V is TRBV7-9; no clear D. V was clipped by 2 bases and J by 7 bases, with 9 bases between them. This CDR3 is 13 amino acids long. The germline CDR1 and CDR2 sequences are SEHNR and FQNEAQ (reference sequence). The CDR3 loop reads CASSLPGINEQFF. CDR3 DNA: TGTGCCAGCAGCTTACCTGGGATTAATGAGCAGTTCTTC.

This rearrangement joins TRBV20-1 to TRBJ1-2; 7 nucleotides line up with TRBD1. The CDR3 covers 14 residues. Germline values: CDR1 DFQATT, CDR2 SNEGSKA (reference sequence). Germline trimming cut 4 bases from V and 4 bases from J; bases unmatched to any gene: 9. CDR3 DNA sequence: TGCAGTGCTACCGACAGGGTCGGCGTCTATGGCTACACCTTC. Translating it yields CSATDRVGVYGYTF.

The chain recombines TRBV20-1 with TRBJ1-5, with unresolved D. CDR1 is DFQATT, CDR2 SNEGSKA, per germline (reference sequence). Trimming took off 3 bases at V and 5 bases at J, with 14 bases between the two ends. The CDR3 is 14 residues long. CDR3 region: CSASGQTIDQPQHF. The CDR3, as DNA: TGCAGTGCTAGCGGGCAGACGATTGATCAGCCCCAGCATTTT.

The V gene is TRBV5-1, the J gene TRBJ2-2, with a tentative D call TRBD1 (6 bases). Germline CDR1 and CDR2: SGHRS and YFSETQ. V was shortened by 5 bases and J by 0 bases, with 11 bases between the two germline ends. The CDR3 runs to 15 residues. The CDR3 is CASRPTGTNTGELFF. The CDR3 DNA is TGCGCCAGCAGACCTACAGGGACGAACACCGGGGAGCTGTTTTTT.

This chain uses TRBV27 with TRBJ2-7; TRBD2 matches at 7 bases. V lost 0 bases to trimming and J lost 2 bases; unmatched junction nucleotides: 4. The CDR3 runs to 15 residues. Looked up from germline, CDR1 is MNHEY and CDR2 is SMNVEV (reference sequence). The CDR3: CASSLSVSGAYEQYF. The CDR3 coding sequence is TGTGCCAGCAGTTTATCGGTGAGCGGGGCCTACGAGCAGTACTTC.

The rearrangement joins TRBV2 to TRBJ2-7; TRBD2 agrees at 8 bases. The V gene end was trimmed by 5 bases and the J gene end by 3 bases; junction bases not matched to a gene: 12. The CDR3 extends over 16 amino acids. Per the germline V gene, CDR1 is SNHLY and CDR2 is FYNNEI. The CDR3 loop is CASSQDGREALYEQYF. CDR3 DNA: TGTGCCAGCAGTCAGGACGGGCGGGAGGCCCTCTACGAGCAGTACTTC. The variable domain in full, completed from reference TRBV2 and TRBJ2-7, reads EPEVTQTPSHQVTQMGQEVILRCVPISNHLYFYWYRQILGQKVEFLVSFYNNEISEKSEIFDDQFSVERPDGSNFTLKIRSTKLEDSAMYFCASSQDGREALYEQYFGPGTRLTVT.

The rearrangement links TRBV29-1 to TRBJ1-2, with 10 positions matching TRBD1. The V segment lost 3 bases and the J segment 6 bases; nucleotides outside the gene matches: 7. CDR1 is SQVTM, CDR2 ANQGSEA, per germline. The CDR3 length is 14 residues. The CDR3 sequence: CSVDARGQGNGYTF. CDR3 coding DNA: TGCAGCGTTGACGCCCGGGGACAGGGGAATGGCTACACCTTC.

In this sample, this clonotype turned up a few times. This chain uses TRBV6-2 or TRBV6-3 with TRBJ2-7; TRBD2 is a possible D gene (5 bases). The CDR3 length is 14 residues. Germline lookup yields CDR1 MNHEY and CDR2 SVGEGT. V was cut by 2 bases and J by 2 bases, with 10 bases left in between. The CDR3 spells CASSYIAFAYEQYF. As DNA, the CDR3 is TGTGCCAGCAGTTACATAGCGTTCGCCTACGAGCAGTACTTC.

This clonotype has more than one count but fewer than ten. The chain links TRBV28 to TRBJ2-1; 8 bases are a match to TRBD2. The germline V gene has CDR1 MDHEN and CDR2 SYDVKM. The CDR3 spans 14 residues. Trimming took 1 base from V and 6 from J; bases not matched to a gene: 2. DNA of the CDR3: TGTGCCAGCAGTTTATTGGGGACTAGCAATGAGCAGTTCTTC. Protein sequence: CASSLLGTSNEQFF. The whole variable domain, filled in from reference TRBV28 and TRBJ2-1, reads DVKVTQSSRYLVKRTGEKVFLECVQDMDHENMFWYRQDPGLGLRLIYFSYDVKMKEKGDIPEGYSVSREKKERFSLILESASTNQTSMYLCASSLLGTSNEQFFGPGTRLTVL.

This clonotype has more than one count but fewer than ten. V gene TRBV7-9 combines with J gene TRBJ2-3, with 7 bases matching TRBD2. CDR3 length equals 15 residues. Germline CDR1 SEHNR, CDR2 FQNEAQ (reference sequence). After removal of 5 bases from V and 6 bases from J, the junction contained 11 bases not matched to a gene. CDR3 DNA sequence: TGTGCCAGCAGCCTCACTGGGGAGGGCAAGGATACGCAGTATTTT. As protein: CASSLTGEGKDTQYF.

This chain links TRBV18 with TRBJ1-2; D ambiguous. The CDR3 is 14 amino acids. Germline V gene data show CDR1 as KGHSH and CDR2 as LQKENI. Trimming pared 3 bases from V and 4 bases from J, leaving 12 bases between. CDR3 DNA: TGTGCCAGCTCACCCCTCACAGAAGTCTATGGCTACACCTTC. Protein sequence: CASSPLTEVYGYTF.

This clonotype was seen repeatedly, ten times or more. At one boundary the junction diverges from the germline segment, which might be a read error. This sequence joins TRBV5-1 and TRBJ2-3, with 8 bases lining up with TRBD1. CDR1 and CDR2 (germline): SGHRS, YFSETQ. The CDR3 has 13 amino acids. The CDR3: CASSGQGTDTQYF. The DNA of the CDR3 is TGTGCCAGCAGCGGACAGGGTACAGATACGCAGTATTTT.

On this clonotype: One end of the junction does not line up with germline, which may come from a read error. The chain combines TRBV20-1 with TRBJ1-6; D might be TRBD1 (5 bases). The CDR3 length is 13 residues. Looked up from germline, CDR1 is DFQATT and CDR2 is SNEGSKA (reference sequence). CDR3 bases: TGCAGTGCTAACCCAGGGAATAATTCACTCCTCCACTTT. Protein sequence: CSANPGNNSLLHF.